Detailed here is one T cell receptor beta chain. CDR1 LNHDA and CDR2 SQIVND come from the germline V gene (reference sequence). V lost 5 bases to trimming and J lost 2 bases, with 23 bases between them. The CDR3 has 18 amino acids. The data were taken from a study of molecular identifiers for immune sequencing clone quantification. Whole-study context: Five portions were made in replicates from RNA of about 21,000 or 97,000 naive CD8 cells, and four underwent sequencing.

MiXCR was run by TCRdb on the PCR reads, yielding one entry per CDR3 protein. This table holds 490,000 or so distinct CDR3 sequences, around 21% found once. The chain uses TRBV19 and TRBJ2-3, with a tentative D call TRBD1 (6 bases). The receptor comes from a human donor in good health. Some libraries in this study had Jurkat cell RNA spiked in. The specimen was naive CD8+ T cells from blood, with Jurkat cell RNA spiked in. Subset reported: FACS-sorted CD8+CD4-CCR7+CD45RA+ naive T cells. The CDR3 region is CASSDQQGKGEYTDTQYF. CDR3 coding DNA: TGTGCCAGTAGTGATCAACAGGGAAAGGGGGAATACACAGATACGCAGTATTTT.